This paragraph covers one TCR beta chain sequence. As yet, its antigen is unknown. CDR1 WNHNN and CDR2 SYGVQD come from the germline V gene (reference sequence). The length of the CDR3 is 13 residues. With 8 bases removed from V and 2 bases from J, the gap between germline ends came to 13 bases. Amplification used 60 Vbeta primers and 13 Jbeta primers. The data were produced by immunoSEQ multiplex PCR, yet TCRdb's version contains in-frame clones alone and is incomplete. The table lists 100,000 to 150,000 clones, over 70% of them singletons. The entry originates in a study of cytomegalovirus exposure and HLA in healthy donors. General study points: Presence/absence analyses assumed roughly uniform sequencing depth across donors, which may not hold. A link between a missense DCLRE1C variant and TCR beta V- and J-gene trimming emerged from a later analysis. Researchers reported that a few CMV-associated chains were confirmed in vitro as CMV antigen-specific.

The V and J genes are TRBV10-1 and TRBJ2-7; D might be TRBD1 (5 bases). Material: PBMCs. The source of this sequence is a woman aged 45-65 years in good health and CMV-seronegative. The CDR3 loop reads CASSHARAYEQYF. CDR3 nucleotides: TGCGCCAGCTCTCACGCCAGGGCCTACGAGCAGTACTTC.